Listed below are T cell receptor beta chains from one sample, sequenced in a study of long-term antiretroviral therapy in people with HIV. Profiling relied on immunoSEQ multiplex PCR, and the TCRdb table lists in-frame clones only, not all of them. The repertoire holds tens of thousands of clones, with roughly 95% as singletons. Sequencing was performed on unsorted PBMCs, taken roughly 6.3 years after starting antiretroviral therapy. The receptors were sampled from a young man with HIV. CDR3s include the opening cysteine and the closing phenylalanine or tryptophan. The order of the fields is J gene, V gene, clone size, D gene, CDR3 protein, CDR3 DNA. The D gene is left open where the match is weak. A clone size is listed for some rows: how often the clone was seen (once, few, many), or a class if it is expanded.

TRBJ2-1 TRBV4-3 NA TRBD2 CASSQDIEREPATEGGYEQFF TGCGCCAGCAGCCAAGATATCGAGCGGGAGCCCGCCACGGAGGGGGGCTATGAGCAGTTCTTC
TRBJ1-1 TRBV6-4 NA NA CASSQTGNTEAFF TGTGCCAGCAGCCAGACAGGGAACACTGAAGCTTTCTTT
TRBJ2-7 TRBV6-1 NA TRBD2 CASSEFGLGAEQYF TGTGCCAGCAGTGAATTCGGACTAGGGGCCGAGCAGTACTTC
TRBJ2-1 TRBV6-4 NA NA CASSEFGGGKFDEQFF TGTGCCAGCAGTGAATTCGGGGGCGGGAAGTTTGATGAGCAGTTCTTC
TRBJ1-2 TRBV28 NA NA CASSLGGQMYGYTF TGTGCCAGCAGCCTGGGCGGACAGATGTATGGCTACACCTTC
TRBJ2-5 TRBV7-9 NA TRBD1 CASSLAWTGQETQYF TGTGCCAGCAGCTTAGCGTGGACAGGGCAAGAGACCCAGTACTTC
TRBJ2-1 TRBV19 NA NA CASSIVRGFYNEQFF TGTGCCAGTAGTATCGTCAGGGGCTTCTACAATGAGCAGTTCTTC
TRBJ1-4 TRBV4-1 NA TRBD1 CASSPGRRGPTNEKLFF TGCGCCAGCAGCCCAGGAAGGAGGGGGCCAACTAATGAAAAACTGTTTTTT
TRBJ2-3 TRBV6-4 NA NA CASSEEKGSTDTQYF TGTGCCAGCAGTGAAGAAAAAGGGAGTACAGATACGCAGTATTTT
TRBJ2-1 TRBV10-2 once NA CASSQTGREIDEQFF TGCGCCAGCAGTCAAACAGGGCGGGAGATAGATGAGCAGTTCTTC
TRBJ1-2 TRBV27 NA TRBD1 CASSPADRRYGYTF TGTGCCAGCAGTCCAGCGGACAGGCGTTATGGCTACACCTTC
TRBJ1-1 TRBV6-5 NA TRBD1 CASTPGGAHTEAFF TGTGCCAGCACCCCAGGGGGGGCCCACACTGAAGCTTTCTTT
TRBJ1-6 TRBV4-2 NA NA CASSQDWGSPLHF TGTGCCAGCAGCCAAGATTGGGGTTCACCCCTCCACTTT
TRBJ2-1 TRBV27 NA TRBD2 CASLGGMGREFF TGTGCCAGTTTGGGGGGGATGGGGCGGGAGTTCTTC
TRBJ2-2 TRBV18 NA TRBD1 CASSPGAGQGSGELFF TGTGCCAGCTCACCAGGTGCGGGACAGGGGTCCGGGGAGCTGTTTTTT
TRBJ2-3 TRBV5-1 NA TRBD2 CASSLELAGDTDTQYF TGCGCCAGCAGCTTGGAACTAGCGGGGGATACAGATACGCAGTATTTT
TRBJ2-3 TRBV6-4 NA TRBD2 CASSDSTSGGDTQYF TGTGCCAGCAGTGACTCGACTAGCGGGGGAGATACGCAGTATTTT
TRBJ1-1 TRBV7-3 once NA CASSFWGTEAFF TGTGCCAGCAGCTTTTGGGGGACTGAAGCTTTCTTT
TRBJ1-1 TRBV2 NA NA CASRADSVNTEAFF TGTGCCAGCAGGGCGGACAGCGTGAACACTGAAGCTTTCTTT
TRBJ2-4 TRBV13 NA TRBD1 CASSPSGTGGNIQYF TGTGCCAGCAGCCCAAGCGGGACAGGGGGAAACATTCAGTACTTC
TRBJ2-1 TRBV25-1 NA NA CASSEYHRAHEQFF TGTGCCAGCAGTGAATATCACAGGGCTCATGAGCAGTTCTTC
TRBJ2-2 TRBV28 NA NA CASSPYPGELFF TGTGCCAGCAGTCCGTACCCCGGGGAGCTGTTTTTT
TRBJ2-2 TRBV6-1 NA TRBD2 CASSDAGGWTGELFF TGTGCCAGCAGTGATGCGGGGGGCTGGACCGGGGAGCTGTTTTTT
TRBJ2-2 TRBV7-9 NA NA CASSPGVRGDTGELFF TGTGCCAGCAGCCCGGGAGTCAGGGGAGACACCGGGGAGCTGTTTTTT
TRBJ2-3 TRBV4-1 NA NA CASSQVGQGTDTQYF TGCGCCAGCAGCCAAGTCGGCCAGGGCACAGATACGCAGTATTTT
TRBJ2-5 TRBV5-4 NA NA CASSSGGETQYF TGTGCCAGCAGTTCAGGTGGGGAGACCCAGTACTTC
TRBJ2-5 TRBV7-2 NA TRBD2 CASSLRRGVQGETQYF TGTGCCAGCAGCTTAAGGCGGGGGGTCCAGGGGGAGACCCAGTACTTC
TRBJ1-2 TRBV9 NA NA CASSVGNSWGYTF TGTGCCAGCAGCGTAGGGAACAGCTGGGGCTACACCTTC
TRBJ2-7 TRBV28 NA NA CASCDSDYEQYF TGTGCCAGCTGCGACAGTGATTACGAGCAGTACTTC
TRBJ1-5 TRBV4-1 NA NA CASSQDTGLQPQHF TGCGCCAGCAGCCAAGACACGGGGCTTCAGCCCCAGCATTTT
TRBJ2-3 TRBV10-3 NA TRBD2 CAISEGLAGDTQYF TGTGCCATCAGTGAGGGACTAGCGGGAGATACGCAGTATTTT
TRBJ2-7 TRBV5-1 NA NA CASSPSVPRAYEQYF TGCGCCAGCAGCCCCTCGGTTCCCAGGGCTTACGAGCAGTACTTC
TRBJ1-3 TRBV9 NA NA CASSAPYLGPGNTIYF TGTGCCAGCAGCGCCCCTTACTTGGGGCCAGGAAACACCATATATTTT
TRBJ2-2 TRBV6-1 few NA CASSERPENTGELFF TGTGCCAGCAGTGAACGGCCAGAAAACACCGGGGAGCTGTTTTTT
TRBJ2-3 TRBV11-2 NA TRBD2 CASSPGLAGPWDTQYF TGTGCCAGCAGCCCGGGACTAGCGGGGCCCTGGGATACGCAGTATTTT
TRBJ1-6 TRBV19 NA TRBD1 CASSTSGTGVGGNSPLHF TGTGCCAGTAGTACCTCCGGGACAGGGGTAGGAGGTAATTCACCCCTCCACTTT
TRBJ2-6 TRBV7-7 NA NA CASSLHPPTFSGANVLTF TGTGCTAGCAGCCTCCATCCACCGACCTTCTCTGGGGCCAACGTCCTGACTTTC
TRBJ2-2 TRBV5-8 NA NA CASSFLTSRRGELFF TGTGCCAGCAGCTTTCTGACGAGCCGGCGCGGGGAGCTGTTTTTT
TRBJ2-6 TRBV6-4 NA NA CASSDSDSSGANVLTF TGTGCCAGCAGTGACTCGGACAGCTCTGGGGCCAACGTCCTGACTTTC
TRBJ2-7 TRBV7-8 NA TRBD1 CASSLGQGTYEQYF TGTGCCAGCAGCTTGGGACAGGGCACCTACGAGCAGTACTTC
TRBJ1-5 TRBV19 NA NA CASSYAGSNQPQHF TGTGCCAGTAGTTATGCGGGTAGCAATCAGCCCCAGCATTTT
TRBJ1-2 TRBV19 NA NA CASSISQALLYGYTF TGTGCCAGTAGTATAAGCCAGGCCCTGCTCTATGGCTACACCTTC
TRBJ1-2 TRBV2 NA NA CASIRPLYGYTF TGTGCCAGTATTCGGCCACTCTATGGCTACACCTTC
TRBJ1-5 TRBV6-6 NA NA CASSATGLPNQPQHF TGTGCCAGCAGTGCAACAGGGCTTCCCAATCAGCCCCAGCATTTT
TRBJ2-3 TRBV21-1 NA NA CASSKEGRDDTQYF TGTGCCAGCAGCAAAGAAGGGCGGGATGATACGCAGTATTTT
TRBJ2-5 TRBV6-5 NA NA CASGPPSKTQYF TGTGCCAGCGGACCGCCGAGCAAGACCCAGTACTTC